This TCR beta chain was recorded in a study of CD8 T cells in ankylosing spondylitis. Whole-study results and caveats: Reports of some motif variants in reactive arthritis synovial fluid and blood predate this one. Blood of patients with ankylosing spondylitis appeared to be characterized by a TCR beta motif of eight highly homologous variants. Significant enrichment of disease-linked clones was reportedly seen in matched ankylosing spondylitis synovial fluid.

Generation of TCR beta libraries employed quantitative 5'-RACE incorporating molecular barcodes. TCRdb recomputed calls from the 5' RACE reads with MiXCR, one row per CDR3 protein. Among over 700,000 distinct CDR3 sequences listed, around 19% were seen once. This clonotype was detected ten times or more. Its antigen is still unknown. Sequenced input: blood, either unsorted or a sorted T cell fraction (not recorded which). The origin of this receptor is a male donor with ankylosing spondylitis.

Here the CDR3 reads CASSLRADTDTQYF. CDR3 nucleotides: TGTGCCAGCAGTTTGAGGGCGGACACAGATACGCAGTATTTT. The chain carries TRBV28 and TRBJ2-3; possible D gene TRBD2, 5 bases. This CDR3 is built from 14 residues. Germline CDR1 is MDHEN and CDR2 is SYDVKM. V lost 3 bases and J lost 2, with 9 bases in between. Full variable domain (remainder filled in from reference TRBV28 and TRBJ2-3): DVKVTQSSRYLVKRTGEKVFLECVQDMDHENMFWYRQDPGLGLRLIYFSYDVKMKEKGDIPEGYSVSREKKERFSLILESASTNQTSMYLCASSLRADTDTQYFGPGTRLTVL.